Listed below are T cell receptor beta chains from one sample, sequenced in a study of technical replicates of blood from a handful of donors. Only in-frame clones appear in the TCRdb table, and some are missing; sequencing was by immunoSEQ multiplex PCR. The sample lists about 73,000 clones, roughly nine tenths occurring once. What was sequenced was PBMCs. The origin of the receptors is a human donor in good health. Some clones in this sample may be carry-over from other donors' samples. The CDR3 runs from the conserved cysteine through the conserved F or W.

j_call v_call cdr3_aa
TRBJ1-1 TRBV29-1 CSVVQGAPEAFF
TRBJ2-1 TRBV6-1 CASSGLAGGLGWYEQFF
TRBJ2-5 TRBV5-6 CASFLGGLQETQYF
TRBJ2-1 TRBV7-3 CASSVLGPTDEQFF
TRBJ2-5 TRBV5-1 CASSLSTGWQETQYF
TRBJ1-3 TRBV7-6 CASSKGTDSGNTIYF
TRBJ2-7 TRBV19 CASTGTYSYEQYF
TRBJ2-1 TRBV19 CASSIGQREQFF
TRBJ2-1 TRBV7-8 CASSPRLIPNEQFF
TRBJ2-1 TRBV7-2 CASSPRTSWGVDYNEQFF
TRBJ2-3 TRBV9 CASSEAPGGATDTQYF
TRBJ2-7 TRBV28 CASNGVSSYEQYF
TRBJ2-3 TRBV7-8 CASSLARWLAGGTDTQYF
TRBJ2-7 TRBV30 CAHRRTGKSSYEQYF
TRBJ1-1 TRBV6-5 CASTKPGNTEAFF
TRBJ2-7 TRBV7-9 CASTAGISYEQYF
TRBJ2-1 TRBV7-3 CASSQRTSGTYNEQFF
TRBJ1-5 TRBV7-8 CASSQDREHQPQHF
TRBJ2-5 TRBV10-3 CAIGTSGGQETQYF
TRBJ1-2 TRBV6-5 CASSPRGGFSGYTF
TRBJ2-7 TRBV6-5 CASSRTGMIEQYF
TRBJ2-7 TRBV19 CASSRQGERYEQYF
TRBJ2-5 TRBV15 CATSPGDQETQYF
TRBJ2-3 TRBV5-1 CASSLVGGSPTDTQYF
TRBJ2-5 TRBV6-5 CASSLSPGTGQETQYF
TRBJ2-2 TRBV29-1 CSVEGWQGSTGELFF
TRBJ2-2 TRBV9 CASSVSGNTGELFF
TRBJ2-5 TRBV7-2 CASSSVGAGVVETQYF
TRBJ2-5 TRBV4-2 CASSPGLAGAFAQETQYF
TRBJ2-5 TRBV11-2 CASSYLTSGGRTQYF
TRBJ2-7 TRBV19 CASSDPGRASSYEQYF
TRBJ2-1 TRBV5-6 CASSLRQPGQGPQFF
TRBJ2-5 TRBV7-9 CASSTRLATYQETQYF
TRBJ2-7 TRBV29-1 CSVGTPAAYEQYF
TRBJ2-2 TRBV7-2 CASSLASGMGTGELFF
TRBJ1-6 TRBV7-2 CASSFQAGDNSPLHF
TRBJ1-5 TRBV19 CASIPRITGTAYQPQHF
TRBJ1-1 TRBV9 CASSVNRNTEAFF
TRBJ2-5 TRBV5-4 CASSIKYRDQETQYF
TRBJ1-1 TRBV5-1 CASSLTGQVTEAFF
TRBJ2-7 TRBV5-1 CASSSGTGAYEQYF
TRBJ2-3 TRBV7-3 CASSLRGGAALISTDTQYF
TRBJ2-6 TRBV5-1 CASSRDWSSGANVLTF
TRBJ1-4 TRBV6-6 CASSYSYGEVGEKLFF
TRBJ1-5 TRBV2 CASSEGRVGGYSNQPQHF
TRBJ1-6 TRBV21-1 CASSIPGQCPGCYNSPLHF
TRBJ2-7 TRBV5-1 CASFPHPAGAYEQYF
TRBJ2-7 TRBV6-6 CASSPEDSGRYEQYF
TRBJ1-3 TRBV9 CASSATGTGNTIYF
TRBJ2-7 TRBV7-2 CASSRQGLSPYEQYF
TRBJ2-2 TRBV5-1 CASSLKPGRGKNTGELFF
TRBJ2-7 TRBV19 CASRKGVGTDLEQYF
TRBJ2-5 TRBV4-2 CASSPSAGREGRGTQYF
TRBJ1-3 TRBV7-9 CASSSSNRGFVGNTIYF
TRBJ2-3 TRBV5-4 CASSVPGLAGGSTDTQYF